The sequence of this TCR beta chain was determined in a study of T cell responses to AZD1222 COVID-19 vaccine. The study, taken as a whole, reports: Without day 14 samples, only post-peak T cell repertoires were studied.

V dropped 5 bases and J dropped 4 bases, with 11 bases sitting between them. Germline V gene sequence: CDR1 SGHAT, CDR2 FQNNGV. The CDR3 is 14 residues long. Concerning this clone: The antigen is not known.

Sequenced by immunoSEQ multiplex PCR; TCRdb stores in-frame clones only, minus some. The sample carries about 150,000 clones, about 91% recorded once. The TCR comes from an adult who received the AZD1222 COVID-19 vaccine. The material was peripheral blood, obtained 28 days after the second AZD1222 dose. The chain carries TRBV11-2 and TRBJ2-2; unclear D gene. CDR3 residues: CASSPKPTTGELFF. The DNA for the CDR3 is TGTGCCAGCAGCCCCAAACCCACCACCGGGGAGCTGTTTTTT.